The T cell receptor (beta chain) under discussion was sequenced for a study of shared clonotypes between healthy human individuals. Here immunoSEQ multiplex PCR was the method, and the copy in TCRdb shows in-frame clones only, minus some. The sample yields about 360,000 clones, 73% seen once. What was sequenced was memory CD4+ T cells sorted from blood. Specified subset: CD45RA-negative fraction. This receptor was identified in a man younger than 45 in good health.

DNA for the CDR3: TGTGCCAGCAGCCTCGGACTAGCTGCTAGCACAGATACGCAGTATTTT. It encodes CASSLGLAASTDTQYF. The V call is TRBV5-4, the J call TRBJ2-3, with TRBD2 identical over 8 bases. The germline V gene encodes CDR1 SGHNT and CDR2 YYREEE (reference sequence). The CDR3 totals 16 residues. V trimming: 4 bases; J trimming: 0 bases; junction bases outside the gene matches: 7.